This T cell receptor beta chain was captured by sequencing in a study of STAT3 mutations in large granular lymphocyte leukemia. Overall study context: Roughly half the longitudinally sequenced T-LGLL patients had canonical STAT3 mutations.

Some clones are missing from TCRdb's copy, which holds only in-frame ones; the method was immunoSEQ multiplex PCR. The repertoire has around 39,000 clones, roughly 90% of them found once; the top ten carry about 0.46%. The CDR3 is 16 residues long. Germline CDR1 SGHKS, CDR2 YYEKEE (reference sequence). Trimming took 0 bases from V and 7 from J; bases not matched to a gene: 7. Whole-study findings and limits: In some patients, a small highly pathogenic clone possibly went undetected. After therapy, about 35% of the 18 patients switched clonotypes, all new clones STAT3 wild type. Clonal expansion was inferred from samples taken at other timepoints. At least one immunodominant TCR beta clonotype appeared in every T-cell large granular lymphocyte leukemia patient.

In regard to this clone: Its antigen is unknown.

The source is a human donor with T large granular lymphocyte leukemia. Some clones in this sample may be carry-over from other donors' samples. The gene calls are TRBV5-5 and TRBJ2-1; 10 bases align to TRBD1. What was sequenced was PBMCs. CDR3 bases: TGTGCCAGCAGCTTGGGTCCGGGACAGGGGTTTAATGAGCAGTTCTTC. Translated, it gives CASSLGPGQGFNEQFF.